These 30 T cell receptor beta chains came from one sample sequenced in a study of shared clonotypes between healthy human individuals (dated by TCRdb to about 2020). Preparation of the library involved the immunoSEQ multiplex PCR assay. As stored in TCRdb, this immuneACCESS dataset retains in-frame rearrangements with V and J assigned. A fraction of the clones does not appear; measured against another copy, unresolved V genes explain less than half of the discrepancy, and the remainder lacks a known reason. The sample table shows roughly 450,000 clones, and about four fifths are seen once. Together, the top ten hold around 13% of the sample. The material sequenced was PBMCs. These receptors were taken from a woman aged 40 to 50 in good health. Some clones in this sample may be carry-over from other donors' samples.

The chain has TRBV15 and TRBJ1-3; D is perhaps TRBD1 (5 bases). The CDR3 totals 15 residues. Trimming removed 5 bases at V and 1 base at J, with 12 bases between. Germline CDR1 and CDR2: LNHNV and YYDKDF (reference sequence). CDR3 sequence (DNA): TGTGCCACCAGCCCCAACAGGTATTCTGGAAACACCATATATTTT. Its translation is CATSPNRYSGNTIYF. Drawing the rest from reference TRBV15 and TRBJ1-3, the complete variable domain is DAMVIQNPRYQVTQFGKPVTLSCSQTLNHNVMYWYQQKSSQAPKLLFHYYDKDFNNEADTPDNFQSRRPNTSFCFLDIRSPGLGDTAMYLCATSPNRYSGNTIYFGEGSWLTVV.

This clone was counted a single time. The V and J genes are TRBV9 and TRBJ2-3, with no clear D. The length of the CDR3 is 15 residues. CDR1 and CDR2 from the germline V gene are SGDLS and YYNGEE. Trimming pared 1 base from V and 5 bases from J, leaving 14 bases between. The CDR3 sequence is CASSVPGGSGDTQYF. The CDR3, as DNA: TGTGCCAGCAGCGTACCCGGTGGATCCGGAGATACGCAGTATTTT.

CDR3 nucleotide sequence: TGCGCCAGCAGCCAGAGGTCAGATGAGCAGTTCTTC. Amino acid sequence: CASSQRSDEQFF. The rearrangement joins TRBV4-1 to TRBJ2-1, with unresolved D. From germline, CDR1 is MGHRA and CDR2 YSYEKL. The CDR3 extends over 12 amino acids. V was cut by 3 bases and J by 8 bases, with 8 bases left in between.

The chain is built from TRBV28 and TRBJ2-7; D call uncertain. V lost 3 bases to trimming and J lost 4 bases, with 10 bases between them. The germline V gene encodes CDR1 MDHEN and CDR2 SYDVKM. The CDR3 runs to 13 residues. The CDR3 region is CASSLLNVYEQYF. Written as DNA, the CDR3 is TGTGCCAGCAGTTTGTTGAACGTATACGAGCAGTACTTC.

V is TRBV30 and J is TRBJ2-3; 7 positions agree with TRBD2. With V trimmed by 1 base and J by 5 bases, 12 bases remained unmatched. The germline V gene encodes CDR1 GTSNPN and CDR2 SVGIG (reference sequence). The CDR3 loop spans 16 amino acids. The CDR3 DNA follows: TGTGCCTGGAGTGCAGGGAGGGGATTCTACGGAGATACGCAGTATTTT. As protein: CAWSAGRGFYGDTQYF.

This rearrangement joins TRBV5-1 to TRBJ2-7; 11 nucleotides line up with TRBD1. Unmatched junction bases numbered 6, after V lost 1 base and J lost 3 bases. Germline V CDR1 and CDR2: SGHRS, YFSETQ. The CDR3 is 16 amino acids. The CDR3, as DNA: TGCGCCAGCAGCTTGCGGGGACAGGGGGAGATCTACGAGCAGTACTTC. This gives the protein CASSLRGQGEIYEQYF.

This clone has a single count. The chain links TRBV5-6 to TRBJ2-1; 8 nucleotides match TRBD2. Trimming took 2 bases from V and 6 from J; bases not matched to a gene: 13. Germline V gene data show CDR1 as SGHDT and CDR2 as YYEEEE. CDR3 length: 17 amino acids. CDR3 nucleotide sequence: TGTGCCAGCAGCTTCAGCCACGGGACTAGGCGGCGCAATGAGCAGTTCTTC. Its translation: CASSFSHGTRRRNEQFF. The variable domain in full, with the rest retrieved from reference TRBV5-6 and TRBJ2-1, is DAGVTQSPTHLIKTRGQQVTLRCSPKSGHDTVSWYQQALGQGPQFIFQYYEEEERQRGNFPDRFSGHQFPNYSSELNVNALLLGDSALYLCASSFSHGTRRRNEQFFGPGTRLTVL.

This chain links TRBV7-8 with TRBJ2-2, with D perhaps TRBD2 (5 bases). This CDR3 is built from 15 residues. CDR1 is SGHVS and CDR2 is FQNEAQ in the germline V gene. V lost 5 bases, J lost 4 bases, and 14 bases lay in between. Here the CDR3 reads CASSLTSYATGELFF. Here the CDR3 DNA reads TGTGCCAGCAGCCTTACTAGTTATGCCACCGGGGAGCTGTTTTTT.

This rearrangement joins TRBV2 to TRBJ1-3; 7 bases align to TRBD1. With 4 bases clipped from V and 0 bases from J, the junction kept 9 bases outside the gene matches. The germline gives CDR1 SNHLY, CDR2 FYNNEI. The CDR3 totals 17 residues. As DNA, the CDR3 is TGTGCCAGCAGTGGTGACAGGGTAACCTTCTCTGGAAACACCATATATTTT. It is translated as CASSGDRVTFSGNTIYF.

This clone was counted only a few times. V gene TRBV4-1 combines with J gene TRBJ2-5, with 15 bases lining up with TRBD2. Trimming removed 4 bases from V and 3 bases from J; junction bases left unmatched: 9. The CDR3 has 18 residues. Per the germline V gene, CDR1 is MGHRA and CDR2 is YSYEKL. CDR3 amino acids: CASSRQPGLAGGKETQYF. The CDR3, as DNA: TGCGCCAGCAGCCGACAACCGGGACTAGCGGGAGGAAAAGAGACCCAGTACTTC.

The CDR3 loop reads CASSMDSGTGNTIYF. For the CDR3, the DNA is TGTGCCAGTAGTATGGACAGCGGCACTGGAAACACCATATATTTT. The chain links TRBV19 to TRBJ1-3, with D perhaps matching TRBD1 (6 bases). This CDR3 comprises 15 residues. Germline assignment: CDR1 LNHDA and CDR2 SQIVND (reference sequence). The germline V and J ends were trimmed by 3 bases and 2 bases, with 11 bases remaining between them.

V is TRBV7-2 and J is TRBJ2-1; TRBD2 matches 8 bases. The CDR3 runs to 18 residues. Germline trimming cut 5 bases from V and 2 bases from J; bases unmatched to any gene: 14. The germline CDR1 and CDR2 sequences are SGHTA and FQGNSA. CDR3 sequence: CASSGLYIGRATYNEQFF. The CDR3 DNA follows: TGTGCCAGCAGCGGCCTTTATATCGGGAGGGCAACCTACAATGAGCAGTTCTTC. Full variable domain (outside the CDR3, taken from reference TRBV7-2 and TRBJ2-1): GAGVSQSPSNKVTEKGKDVELRCDPISGHTALYWYRQSLGQGLEFLIYFQGNSAPDKSGLPSDRFSAERTGGSVSTLTIQRTQQEDSAVYLCASSGLYIGRATYNEQFFGPGTRLTVL.

The chain combines TRBV11-2 with TRBJ1-1, with TRBD1 matching over 9 bases. Germline assignment: CDR1 SGHAT and CDR2 FQNNGV. This CDR3 is built from 16 residues. The junction had 5 bases not matched to a gene; V was cut back by 3 bases and J by 0 bases. CDR3 in DNA: TGTGCCAGCAGCTTCGCGGGGACAGGGATGAACACTGAAGCTTTCTTT. Translated: CASSFAGTGMNTEAFF.

The V gene is TRBV30, the J gene TRBJ2-2; perhaps TRBD2 as D (5 bases). The V and J ends lost 3 bases and 0 bases respectively, with 8 bases between them. From germline, CDR1 is GTSNPN and CDR2 SVGIG (reference sequence). The CDR3 contains 14 residues. The CDR3 DNA is TGTGCCTGGAGCCAGCGGACGAACACCGGGGAGCTGTTTTTT. As protein: CAWSQRTNTGELFF.

This clone was found a few times. This CDR3 reads CASSSTPHEQYF. For the CDR3, the DNA is TGTGCCAGCAGTTCGACCCCCCACGAGCAGTACTTC. The chain carries TRBV6-5 and TRBJ2-7; D is unresolved. CDR3 length equals 12 residues. V gave up 4 bases and J gave up 5 bases, with 9 bases separating them. The germline CDR1 and CDR2 sequences are MNHEY and SVGAGI.

This chain connects TRBV7-9 to TRBJ1-3; a possible D gene is TRBD1 (5 bases). Per germline, CDR1 SEHNR and CDR2 FQNEAQ (reference sequence). V was clipped by 6 bases and J by 2 bases, with 11 bases between them. This CDR3 is built from 14 residues. This chain's CDR3 is CASSTAGAGNTIYF. The CDR3 coding sequence is TGTGCCAGCAGTACAGCGGGGGCTGGAAACACCATATATTTT.

This clone was picked up a small number of times. This sequence joins TRBV6-4 and TRBJ2-3; 8 positions match TRBD2. This CDR3 is 16 amino acids long. The V gene's germline CDR1 is MRHNA and CDR2 SNTAGT. V was clipped by 4 bases and J by 4 bases; unmatched bases: 10. The CDR3 sequence: CASSVTSGGPPDTQYF. CDR3 coding DNA: TGTGCCAGCAGTGTGACGTCGGGAGGGCCCCCAGATACGCAGTATTTT.

The V and J genes are TRBV5-1 and TRBJ2-3, with TRBD1 matching over 8 bases. This CDR3 has 15 residues. The V segment lost 4 bases and the J segment 2 bases; nucleotides outside the gene matches: 6. Germline V CDR1 and CDR2: SGHRS, YFSETQ. The DNA for the CDR3 is TGCGCCAGCAGCGGGGGACAGGCAAACACAGATACGCAGTATTTT. It codes for CASSGGQANTDTQYF.

The chain employs TRBV2 and TRBJ1-1; 7 bases are a match to TRBD1. In germline, CDR1 is SNHLY, CDR2 FYNNEI. The CDR3 consists of 14 residues. The V gene end was trimmed by 5 bases and the J gene end by 6 bases; junction bases not matched to a gene: 9. The CDR3 reads CASSSSGTVAEAFF. The CDR3 region has the DNA TGTGCCAGCAGTTCTTCCGGGACAGTAGCTGAAGCTTTCTTT.

V gene TRBV5-1 combines with J gene TRBJ2-7; a possible D gene is TRBD2 (6 bases). V gave up 6 bases and J gave up 3 bases, with 16 bases separating them. In germline, CDR1 is SGHRS, CDR2 YFSETQ. There are 14 residues in the CDR3. The CDR3 region has the DNA TGCGCCAGCACGGAGGGGCGGAGCATCTACGAGCAGTACTTC. As protein: CASTEGRSIYEQYF.

This clone appeared a few times. CDR3 residues: CASSLRGLAGTDTQYF. CDR3 sequence (DNA): TGTGCCAGCAGTTTACGGGGGTTAGCGGGAACCGATACGCAGTATTTT. V usage is TRBV27 and J usage is TRBJ2-3, with TRBD2 matching 8 bases. The J segment lost 6 bases and the V segment lost 2 bases, leaving 10 bases of the junction unmatched. The V gene's germline CDR1 is MNHEY and CDR2 SMNVEV (reference sequence). The length of the CDR3 is 16 residues.

The genes are TRBV18 and TRBJ1-1; D may be TRBD1 (5 bases). V lost 2 bases and J 4 bases, leaving 11 bases between the germline ends. The CDR3 has 14 amino acids. Per the germline V gene, CDR1 is KGHSH and CDR2 is LQKENI. In nucleotides, the CDR3 is TGTGCCAGCTCACCAGAGATAAGGGGCACTGAAGCTTTCTTT. This gives the protein CASSPEIRGTEAFF.

This chain joins TRBV19 and TRBJ2-7; no definite D call. Between the trimmed V and J ends, which lost 0 bases and 6 bases, there was a span of 15 bases. The germline V gene encodes CDR1 LNHDA and CDR2 SQIVND (reference sequence). This CDR3 is 15 amino acids long. CDR3 nucleotide sequence: TGTGCCAGTAGTATAGATTTTGCCCTCCCTCGCGAGCAGTACTTC. Protein product: CASSIDFALPREQYF.

V is TRBV5-1 and J is TRBJ1-1; 8 bases map to TRBD1. Unmatched junction bases numbered 9, after V lost 0 bases and J lost 5 bases. Germline CDR1 and CDR2: SGHRS and YFSETQ. This CDR3 has 16 amino acids. CDR3 DNA: TGCGCCAGCAGCTTGGCCGGACAGGGTTTGGGTACTGAAGCTTTCTTT. Its protein product is CASSLAGQGLGTEAFF.

The V gene is TRBV4-3, the J gene TRBJ2-7; no clear D gene. With 0 bases removed from V and 0 bases from J, the gap between germline ends came to 9 bases. The CDR3 runs to 15 residues. Germline assignment: CDR1 LGHNA and CDR2 YSLEER. CDR3 DNA: TGCGCCAGCAGCCAAGATTGGGATAGCTCCTACGAGCAGTACTTC. It specifies CASSQDWDSSYEQYF.

To note about this clone: The identical CDR3 is also encoded by other nucleotide sequences in the sample. The rearrangement joins TRBV7-9 to TRBJ2-6; D is ambiguous. CDR1 SEHNR and CDR2 FQNEAQ come from the germline V gene (reference sequence). Deletions cut 1 base from V and 1 base from J, with 5 bases between. The CDR3 sequence is 15 residues long. The chain's CDR3 is CASSLGGSGANVLTF. The CDR3 DNA follows: TGTGCCAGCAGCTTAGGGGGTTCTGGGGCCAACGTCCTGACTTTC.

A single count supports this clone. This sequence joins TRBV11-2 and TRBJ2-3; no firm D call. The V end was cut by 5 bases, the J end by 0 bases, with 18 bases between. CDR3 length: 17 residues. Germline lookup yields CDR1 SGHAT and CDR2 FQNNGV. The CDR3 region is CASSQKPRHSSTDTQYF. The CDR3 bases are TGTGCCAGCAGCCAAAAGCCTAGACACTCTAGCACAGATACGCAGTATTTT.

V is TRBV5-1 and J is TRBJ1-5; possibly TRBD1 for D (6 bases). The CDR3 is 13 residues long. Germline values: CDR1 SGHRS, CDR2 YFSETQ. The V end lost 5 bases, the J end lost 4 bases, and 10 bases lay between the germline ends. CDR3 in DNA: TGCGCCAGCAGATACGACAGGAATCAGCCCCAGCATTTT. Translated: CASRYDRNQPQHF.

The chain couples TRBV10-3 to TRBJ2-7; 8 nucleotides align to TRBD1. The CDR3 is 17 residues long. V shed 0 bases and J 4 bases; nucleotides not matched to a gene: 11. Germline assignment: CDR1 ENHRY and CDR2 SYGVKD. CDR3 in amino acids: CAISESFGQGGHYEQYF. The DNA for the CDR3 is TGTGCCATCAGTGAGTCTTTTGGACAGGGCGGTCATTACGAGCAGTACTTC.

V and J are TRBV6-5 and TRBJ2-6, with TRBD1 matching 8 bases. This CDR3 has 15 residues. Germline CDR1 reads MNHEY; CDR2 reads SVGAGI. J was trimmed by 11 bases and V by 6 bases; bases with no gene match: 12. The CDR3 region is CASSPGQGSFHVLTF. DNA for the CDR3: TGTGCCAGCAGCCCTGGACAGGGCTCTTTTCACGTCCTGACTTTC.